Below, 8 T cell receptor beta chains from the same sample are listed, as sequenced in a study of cytomegalovirus exposure and HLA in healthy donors. The protocol was immunoSEQ multiplex PCR, while the TCRdb copy is restricted to in-frame clones and leaves out a portion. The sample carries hundreds of thousands of clones, just over 85% recorded once. The sample consisted of PBMCs. The receptors were gathered from a young woman in good health and CMV-seronegative.

CDR3 DNA sequence: TGCGCCAGCAGCTCATATACTAGCGGGGGGCCCTACAATGAGCAGTTCTTC. Translation gives CASSSYTSGGPYNEQFF. This chain links TRBV5-1 with TRBJ2-1, with TRBD2 matching 12 bases. The junction had 6 bases not matched to a gene; V was cut back by 3 bases and J by 2 bases. The germline V gene encodes CDR1 SGHRS and CDR2 YFSETQ. The CDR3 loop spans 17 amino acids.

The chain recombines TRBV9 with TRBJ2-7, with TRBD2 matching over 7 bases. V shed 4 bases, J shed 0 bases, and the junction held 7 bases outside the gene matches. Per the germline V gene, CDR1 is SGDLS and CDR2 is YYNGEE. There are 15 residues in the CDR3. The CDR3 here is CASSISGSPSYEQYF. CDR3 DNA sequence: TGTGCCAGCAGCATTAGCGGGTCCCCCTCCTACGAGCAGTACTTC.

The gene calls are TRBV28 and TRBJ1-5; D may be TRBD1 (5 bases). The CDR3 contains 12 residues. Trimming took 5 bases from V and 6 from J, leaving 8 bases between them. Germline-derived CDR1 and CDR2 are MDHEN and SYDVKM. CDR3 nucleotide sequence: TGTGCCAGCAGTCAGGGCGTTCAGCCCCAGCATTTT. Translation: CASSQGVQPQHF.

This chain uses TRBV2 with TRBJ1-1, with 7 bases identical to TRBD1. The V gene end was trimmed by 7 bases and the J gene end by 3 bases; junction bases not matched to a gene: 8. There are 14 residues in the CDR3. CDR1 is SNHLY, CDR2 FYNNEI, per germline. CDR3 coding DNA: TGTGCCAGCACAAGACAGGGTTCGGACACTGAAGCTTTCTTT. Amino acids: CASTRQGSDTEAFF.

The gene calls are TRBV27 and TRBJ1-1; 12 nucleotides agree with TRBD1. Germline CDR1 and CDR2: MNHEY and SMNVEV (reference sequence). This CDR3 is 16 amino acids long. J gave up 1 base and V 5 bases, and 5 bases lay outside the gene matches. The CDR3 spells CASSPGTGGTNTEAFF. CDR3 coding DNA: TGTGCCAGCAGTCCCGGGACAGGGGGCACGAACACTGAAGCTTTCTTT.

This clone has only a few counts. V gene TRBV29-1 combines with J gene TRBJ1-2; TRBD1 matches at 7 bases. Germline CDR1 is SQVTM and CDR2 is ANQGSEA. J gave up 2 bases and V 3 bases, and 0 bases lay outside the gene matches. The CDR3 covers 12 residues. The CDR3 nucleotides are TGCAGCGTTGAGGACAGGAACTATGGCTACACCTTC. Its translation is CSVEDRNYGYTF.

The J gene is TRBJ1-2, the V gene TRBV5-1, with 10 bases aligning to TRBD1. Trimming at V came to 0 bases and at J to 1 base, leaving 3 bases not matched to a gene. Germline CDR1 reads SGHRS; CDR2 reads YFSETQ. The CDR3 has 16 amino acids. CDR3 coding DNA: TGCGCCAGCAGCTTGGGACAGGGGGCTGTTAACTATGGCTACACCTTC. This codes for CASSLGQGAVNYGYTF.

This rearrangement joins TRBV5-6 to TRBJ2-2; TRBD1 agrees at 8 bases. The junction had 10 bases not matched to a gene; V was cut back by 2 bases and J by 1 base. Per the germline V gene, CDR1 is SGHDT and CDR2 is YYEEEE. The CDR3 sequence is 18 residues long. Written as DNA, the CDR3 is TGTGCCAGCAGCTTTGGACCACCAGGGGGCCTGAACACCGGGGAGCTGTTTTTT. It encodes CASSFGPPGGLNTGELFF.